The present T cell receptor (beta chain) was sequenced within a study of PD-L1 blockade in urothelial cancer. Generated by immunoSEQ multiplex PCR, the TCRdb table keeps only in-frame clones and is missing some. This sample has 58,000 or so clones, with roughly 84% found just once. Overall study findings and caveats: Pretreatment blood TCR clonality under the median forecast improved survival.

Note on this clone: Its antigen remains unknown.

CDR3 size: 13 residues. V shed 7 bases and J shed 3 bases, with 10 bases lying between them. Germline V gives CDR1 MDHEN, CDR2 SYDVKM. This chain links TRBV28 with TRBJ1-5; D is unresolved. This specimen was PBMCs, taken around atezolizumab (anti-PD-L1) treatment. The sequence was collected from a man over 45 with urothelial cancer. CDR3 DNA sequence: TGTGCCAGCACGAGGCAGAACAATCAGCCCCAGCATTTT. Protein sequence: CASTRQNNQPQHF.